The sequence of this T cell receptor beta chain was determined in a study of shared clonotypes between healthy human individuals. The CDR3 extends over 13 amino acids. In germline, CDR1 is SQVTM, CDR2 ANQGSEA. The V end lost 8 bases, the J end lost 4 bases, and 17 bases lay between the germline ends. Comments on this clone: Its target is not known.

The study's findings and limits: Shared across a handful of donors were about 4.6% of the naive CD4 clonotypes.

The protocol was immunoSEQ multiplex PCR, while the TCRdb copy is restricted to in-frame clones and leaves out a portion. This table has about 1 million clones, about 77% appearing once. This TCR derives from a man aged 18 to 35 in good health. This chain links TRBV29-1 with TRBJ1-1; D is possibly TRBD1 (5 bases). The specimen was memory CD4+ T cells sorted from blood. Subset in this sample: CD45RA-negative fraction. CDR3 loop: CSIGAGRVTEAFF. CDR3 DNA: TGCAGCATTGGGGCGGGAAGAGTCACTGAAGCTTTCTTT.